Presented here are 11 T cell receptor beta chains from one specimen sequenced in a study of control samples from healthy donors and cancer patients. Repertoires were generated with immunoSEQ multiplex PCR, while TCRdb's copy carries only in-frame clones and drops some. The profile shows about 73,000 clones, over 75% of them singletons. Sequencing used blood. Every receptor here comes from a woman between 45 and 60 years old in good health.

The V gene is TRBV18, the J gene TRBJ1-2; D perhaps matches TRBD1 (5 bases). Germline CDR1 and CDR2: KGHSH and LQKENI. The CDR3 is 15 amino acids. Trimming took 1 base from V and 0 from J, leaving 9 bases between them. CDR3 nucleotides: TGTGCCAGCTCACCACGGGACGTAACTAACTATGGCTACACCTTC. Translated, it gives CASSPRDVTNYGYTF.

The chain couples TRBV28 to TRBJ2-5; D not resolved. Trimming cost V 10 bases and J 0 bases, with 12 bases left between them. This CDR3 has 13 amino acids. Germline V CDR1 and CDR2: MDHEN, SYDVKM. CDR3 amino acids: CATHLEYQETQYF. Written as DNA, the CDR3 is TGTGCCACCCATTTGGAGTACCAAGAGACCCAGTACTTC.

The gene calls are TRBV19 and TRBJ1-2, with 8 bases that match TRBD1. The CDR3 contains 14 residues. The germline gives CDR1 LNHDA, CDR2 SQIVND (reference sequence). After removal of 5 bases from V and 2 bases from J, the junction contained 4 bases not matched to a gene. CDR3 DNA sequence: TGTGCCAGTAGTCCAACAGGGGGAAACTATGGCTACACCTTC. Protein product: CASSPTGGNYGYTF.

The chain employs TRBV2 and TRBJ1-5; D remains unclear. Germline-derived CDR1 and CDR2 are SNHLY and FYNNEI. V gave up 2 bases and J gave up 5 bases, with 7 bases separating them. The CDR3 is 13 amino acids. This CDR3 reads CASSETSHQPQHF. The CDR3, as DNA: TGTGCCAGCAGTGAAACTTCTCATCAGCCCCAGCATTTT. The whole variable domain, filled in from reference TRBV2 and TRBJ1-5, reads EPEVTQTPSHQVTQMGQEVILRCVPISNHLYFYWYRQILGQKVEFLVSFYNNEISEKSEIFDDQFSVERPDGSNFTLKIRSTKLEDSAMYFCASSETSHQPQHFGDGTRLSIL.

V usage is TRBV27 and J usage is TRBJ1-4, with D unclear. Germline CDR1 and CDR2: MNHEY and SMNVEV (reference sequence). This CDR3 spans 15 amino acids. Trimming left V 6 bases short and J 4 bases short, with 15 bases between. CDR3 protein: CASRPMGSYNEKLFF. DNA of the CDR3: TGTGCCAGCAGGCCTATGGGGAGCTATAATGAAAAACTGTTTTTT.

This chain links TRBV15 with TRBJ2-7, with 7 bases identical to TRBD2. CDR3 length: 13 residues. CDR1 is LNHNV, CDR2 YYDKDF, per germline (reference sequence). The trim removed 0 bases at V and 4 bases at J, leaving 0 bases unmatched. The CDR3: CATSREGGYEQYF. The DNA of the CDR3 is TGTGCCACCAGCAGAGAGGGGGGGTACGAGCAGTACTTC.

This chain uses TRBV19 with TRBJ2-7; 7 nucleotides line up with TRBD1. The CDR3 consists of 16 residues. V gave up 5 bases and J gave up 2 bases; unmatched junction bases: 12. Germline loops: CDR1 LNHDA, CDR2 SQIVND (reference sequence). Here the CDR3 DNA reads TGTGCCAGTAGTCCGAGGACAGGCCCTACTCCCTACGAGCAGTACTTC. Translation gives CASSPRTGPTPYEQYF. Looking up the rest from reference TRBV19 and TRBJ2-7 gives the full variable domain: DGGITQSPKYLFRKEGQNVTLSCEQNLNHDAMYWYRQDPGQGLRLIYYSQIVNDFQKGDIAEGYSVSREKKESFPLTVTSAQKNPTAFYLCASSPRTGPTPYEQYFGPGTRLTVT.

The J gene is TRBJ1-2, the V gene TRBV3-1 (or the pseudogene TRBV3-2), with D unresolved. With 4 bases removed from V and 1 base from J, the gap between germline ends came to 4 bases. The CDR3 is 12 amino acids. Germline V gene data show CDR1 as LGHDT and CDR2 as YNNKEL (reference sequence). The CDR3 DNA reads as TGTGCCAGCAGCCGCGATAACTATGGCTACACCTTC. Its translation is CASSRDNYGYTF.

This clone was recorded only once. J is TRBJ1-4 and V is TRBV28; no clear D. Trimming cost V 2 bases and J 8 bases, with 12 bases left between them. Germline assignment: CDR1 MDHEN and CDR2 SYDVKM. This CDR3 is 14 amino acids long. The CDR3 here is CASSLAGPREKLFF. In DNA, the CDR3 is TGTGCCAGCAGTTTAGCGGGCCCCCGGGAAAAACTGTTTTTT.

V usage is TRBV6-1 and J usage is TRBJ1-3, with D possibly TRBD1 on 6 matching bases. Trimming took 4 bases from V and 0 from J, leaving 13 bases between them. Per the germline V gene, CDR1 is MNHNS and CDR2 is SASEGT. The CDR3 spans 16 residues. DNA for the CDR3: TGTGCCAGCAGTGCGACACAGGGCGACTCTGGAAACACCATATATTTT. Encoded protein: CASSATQGDSGNTIYF.

The CDR3 DNA sequence: TGTGCCAGTAGTCCGCGGGGAGGGTACGGCTACACCTTC. Protein product: CASSPRGGYGYTF. V and J are TRBV19 and TRBJ1-2; no reliable D call. This CDR3 has 13 residues. The germline V and J ends were trimmed by 5 bases and 8 bases, with 15 bases remaining between them. The germline V gene has CDR1 LNHDA and CDR2 SQIVND (reference sequence).